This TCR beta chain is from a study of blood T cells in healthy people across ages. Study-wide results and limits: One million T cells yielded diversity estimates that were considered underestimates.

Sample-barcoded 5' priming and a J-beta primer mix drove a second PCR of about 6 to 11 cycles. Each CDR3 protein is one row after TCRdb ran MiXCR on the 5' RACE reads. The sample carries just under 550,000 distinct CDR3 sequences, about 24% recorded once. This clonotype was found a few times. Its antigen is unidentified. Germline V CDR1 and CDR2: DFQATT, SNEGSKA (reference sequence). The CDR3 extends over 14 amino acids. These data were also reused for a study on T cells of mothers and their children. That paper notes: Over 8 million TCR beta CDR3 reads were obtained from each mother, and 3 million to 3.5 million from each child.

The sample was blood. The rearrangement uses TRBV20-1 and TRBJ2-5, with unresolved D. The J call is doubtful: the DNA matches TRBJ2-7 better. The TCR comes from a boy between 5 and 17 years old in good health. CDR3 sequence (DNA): TGCAGTGCTAGAGATCACAAGGGCTACTACGAGCAGTACTTC. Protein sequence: CSARDHKGYYEQYF.